The 17 T cell receptor beta chains presented below share a single source sample, sequenced in a study of blood T cell repertoires in COVID-19. Some clones are missing from TCRdb's copy, which holds only in-frame ones; the method was immunoSEQ multiplex PCR. The data contain about 78,000 clones, roughly 86% of them seen just once; the ten biggest clones take up 4.5% to 5.5%. The sample was peripheral blood. The source is a man aged 45-65 years with active or convalescent COVID-19.

This chain connects TRBV9 to TRBJ1-4; D may be TRBD1 (5 bases). CDR3 length: 16 amino acids. The germline V gene has CDR1 SGDLS and CDR2 YYNGEE. V lost 2 bases to trimming and J lost 8 bases, with 19 bases between them. The CDR3 bases are TGTGCCAGCAGCGTTCAGGGCGGGAACAGTGCAGAAAAACTGTTTTTT. Amino acids: CASSVQGGNSAEKLFF.

The sample holds one count of this clone. The chain carries TRBV6-2 or TRBV6-3 and TRBJ1-2; 7 bases line up with TRBD1. V shed 0 bases, J shed 5 bases, and the junction held 3 bases outside the gene matches. Germline CDR1 reads MNHEY; CDR2 reads SVGEGT. This CDR3 region has 14 residues. CDR3 sequence reads: CASSYSSRGYGYTF. DNA for the CDR3: TGTGCCAGCAGTTACTCATCCAGGGGGTATGGCTACACCTTC.

This chain joins TRBV2 and TRBJ2-2, with TRBD1 identical over 7 bases. The V gene end was trimmed by 5 bases and the J gene end by 8 bases; junction bases not matched to a gene: 11. The CDR3 covers 15 residues. Germline V lookup: CDR1 SNHLY, CDR2 FYNNEI. The DNA for the CDR3 is TGTGCCAGCAGTAGGACAGAGGGGGCTAAGGGGGAGCTGTTTTTT. It translates to CASSRTEGAKGELFF. Full variable domain (missing parts from reference TRBV2 and TRBJ2-2): EPEVTQTPSHQVTQMGQEVILRCVPISNHLYFYWYRQILGQKVEFLVSFYNNEISEKSEIFDDQFSVERPDGSNFTLKIRSTKLEDSAMYFCASSRTEGAKGELFFGEGSRLTVL.

Only a few counts were recorded for this clone. J is TRBJ2-3 and V is TRBV4-3; D is perhaps TRBD2 (6 bases). There are 15 residues in the CDR3. The germline CDR1 and CDR2 sequences are LGHNA and YSLEER. The V end lost 0 bases, the J end lost 4 bases, and 11 bases lay between the germline ends. The CDR3 region is CASSQDGGSADTQYF. For the CDR3, the DNA is TGCGCCAGCAGCCAAGATGGGGGGAGCGCAGATACGCAGTATTTT.

The gene calls are TRBV5-1 and TRBJ2-2; 7 bases agree with TRBD2. V shed 4 bases and J 4 bases; nucleotides not matched to a gene: 4. The CDR3 has 14 residues. The germline CDR1 and CDR2 sequences are SGHRS and YFSETQ. This CDR3 is CASSSGDATGELFF. For the CDR3, the DNA is TGCGCCAGCAGCAGCGGGGACGCCACCGGGGAGCTGTTTTTT.

This chain connects TRBV3-1 (or the pseudogene TRBV3-2) to TRBJ2-1, with D tentatively TRBD1 (6 bases). The germline CDR1 and CDR2 sequences are LGHDT and YNNKEL (reference sequence). Trimming removed 0 bases at V and 2 bases at J, with 8 bases between. The CDR3 is 15 residues long. The CDR3 protein is CASSQEPGAYNEQFF. DNA for the CDR3: TGTGCCAGCAGCCAAGAGCCAGGGGCCTACAATGAGCAGTTCTTC.

V gene TRBV6-5 combines with J gene TRBJ2-1; D unclear. The germline V and J ends were trimmed by 0 bases and 0 bases, with 9 bases remaining between them. The germline gives CDR1 MNHEY, CDR2 SVGAGI. The CDR3 extends over 16 amino acids. The CDR3 is CASSYSIQSSYNEQFF. CDR3 sequence (DNA): TGTGCCAGCAGTTACTCAATACAGAGCTCCTACAATGAGCAGTTCTTC.

The CDR3: CASSLELAGGLYEQFF. Here the CDR3 DNA reads TGCGCCAGCAGCTTGGAGTTAGCGGGGGGTCTCTATGAGCAGTTCTTC. V gene TRBV5-1 combines with J gene TRBJ2-1; 10 bases are a match to TRBD2. Trimming at V came to 0 bases and at J to 8 bases, leaving 8 bases not matched to a gene. Germline lookup yields CDR1 SGHRS and CDR2 YFSETQ. This CDR3 has 16 residues.

CDR3 region: CASSQSGQGVYNEQFF. CDR3 nucleotides: TGCGCCAGCAGCCAAAGTGGACAGGGGGTCTACAATGAGCAGTTCTTC. The chain couples TRBV10-1 to TRBJ2-1, with 10 bases aligning to TRBD1. Per germline, CDR1 WNHNN and CDR2 SYGVQD (reference sequence). With 6 bases clipped from V and 3 bases from J, the junction kept 8 bases outside the gene matches. The CDR3 totals 16 residues.

The rearrangement links TRBV5-4 to TRBJ2-5, with a tentative D call TRBD1 (6 bases). The germline gives CDR1 SGHNT, CDR2 YYREEE (reference sequence). The CDR3 sequence is 16 residues long. V lost 1 base and J 2 bases, leaving 15 bases between the germline ends. CDR3 residues: CASSLPIRGGQETQYF. Written as DNA, the CDR3 is TGTGCCAGCAGCTTGCCAATTAGAGGGGGTCAAGAGACCCAGTACTTC.

This rearrangement joins TRBV6-5 to TRBJ2-7, with D maybe TRBD1 (6 bases). The V gene's germline CDR1 is MNHEY and CDR2 SVGAGI. The CDR3 totals 16 residues. V was cut by 0 bases and J by 1 base, with 13 bases left in between. The CDR3 region has the DNA TGTGCCAGCAGTTACTCTTACAGGGCATTGTCCTACGAGCAGTACTTC. This translates into CASSYSYRALSYEQYF.

Note on this clone: Other DNA sequences of this sample code for an identical CDR3. The CDR3: CASSLGTGGEKLFF. The CDR3 bases are TGTGCCAGCAGCTTGGGGACAGGGGGGGAAAAACTGTTTTTT. The chain has TRBV5-5 and TRBJ1-4; 10 nucleotides align to TRBD1. Germline CDR1 SGHKS, CDR2 YYEKEE (reference sequence). This CDR3 spans 14 amino acids. The trim removed 0 bases at V and 8 bases at J, leaving 1 base unmatched. Based on the CDR3 plus reference TRBV5-5 and TRBJ1-4, the full variable domain is DAGVTQSPTHLIKTRGQQVTLRCSPISGHKSVSWYQQVLGQGPQFIFQYYEKEERGRGNFPDRFSARQFPNYSSELNVNALLLGDSALYLCASSLGTGGEKLFFGSGTQLSVL.

The chain combines TRBV27 with TRBJ2-3; D may be TRBD1 (5 bases). CDR3 length equals 17 residues. Between the trimmed V and J ends, which lost 5 bases and 0 bases, there was a span of 18 bases. Per the germline V gene, CDR1 is MNHEY and CDR2 is SMNVEV (reference sequence). The CDR3 loop is CASSRMGRGTSTDTQYF. The CDR3 DNA is TGTGCCAGCAGTCGCATGGGGCGTGGAACTAGCACAGATACGCAGTATTTT.

The chain joins TRBV3-1 (or the pseudogene TRBV3-2) to TRBJ1-5, with D possibly TRBD1 on 6 matching bases. Deletions cut 0 bases from V and 5 bases from J, with 11 bases between. The germline V gene has CDR1 LGHDT and CDR2 YNNKEL (reference sequence). There are 15 residues in the CDR3. The CDR3: CASSQDRGTYQPQHF. CDR3 sequence (DNA): TGTGCCAGCAGCCAAGACAGGGGAACCTATCAGCCCCAGCATTTT.

The chain couples TRBV27 to TRBJ1-6, with D tentatively TRBD1 (6 bases). The V gene lost 5 bases and the J gene lost 7 bases, with 18 bases spanning the gap. CDR1 is MNHEY and CDR2 is SMNVEV in the germline V gene (reference sequence). CDR3 size: 16 residues. CDR3 coding DNA: TGTGCCAGCAGTCTGACAAACAGGGCAAACAATTCACCCCTCCACTTT. Its protein is CASSLTNRANNSPLHF.

The chain uses TRBV2 and TRBJ1-5; 7 bases are a match to TRBD1. CDR1 is SNHLY and CDR2 is FYNNEI in the germline V gene. The CDR3 is 14 residues long. Unmatched junction bases numbered 6, after V lost 7 bases and J lost 3 bases. The CDR3 protein is CASIKGAANQPQHF. For the CDR3, the DNA is TGTGCCAGCATTAAGGGGGCGGCCAATCAGCCCCAGCATTTT.

This clone was recorded once. The CDR3 nucleotides read TGTGCCAGCAGCAGGGCTTCGCGACCAGAGACCCAGTACTTC. This translates into CASSRASRPETQYF. V usage is TRBV28 and J usage is TRBJ2-5; TRBD1 is a possible D gene (5 bases). CDR1 MDHEN and CDR2 SYDVKM come from the germline V gene. V lost 6 bases to trimming and J lost 4 bases, with 15 bases between them. The CDR3 covers 14 residues.